The 17 T cell receptor beta chains reported below all come from one sample, sequenced in a study of T cell changes during pregnancy in multiple sclerosis. Here immunoSEQ multiplex PCR was the method, and the copy in TCRdb shows in-frame clones only, minus some. The sample has approximately 40,000 clones; around 94% are singletons. Sample: peripheral blood. The source of these receptors is a female donor with multiple sclerosis, enrolled in a pregnancy study.

The V gene is TRBV4-2, the J gene TRBJ1-2, with D hard to call. CDR3 length: 14 residues. Germline V gives CDR1 LGHNA, CDR2 YNFKEQ. Trimming pared 0 bases from V and 3 bases from J, leaving 8 bases between. CDR3: CASSQDPQYYGYTF. For the CDR3, the DNA is TGTGCCAGCAGCCAAGATCCCCAGTACTATGGCTACACCTTC.

The chain joins TRBV19 to TRBJ2-7; D is unresolved. The CDR3 covers 15 residues. Trimming left V 3 bases short and J 2 bases short, with 14 bases between. Germline-derived CDR1 and CDR2 are LNHDA and SQIVND (reference sequence). The CDR3 DNA is TGTGCCAGTAGTATGAGACAAACCCTTCCCTACGAGCAGTACTTC. Its translation is CASSMRQTLPYEQYF.

This chain connects TRBV4-3 to TRBJ2-1; D unclear. CDR3 size: 17 residues. Germline CDR1 LGHNA, CDR2 YSLEER. Trimming removed 0 bases at V and 6 bases at J, with 18 bases between. The CDR3, as DNA: TGCGCCAGCAGCCAAGATCCAGGACCGCGGAGAGGCAATGAGCAGTTCTTC. It codes for CASSQDPGPRRGNEQFF.

This clone is a singleton in its sample. The chain uses TRBV6-1 and TRBJ1-1; D may be TRBD1 (5 bases). The CDR3 loop spans 14 amino acids. Germline values: CDR1 MNHNS, CDR2 SASEGT. Trimming shortened V by 4 bases and J by 0 bases, and 9 bases separated the two germline ends. CDR3 in amino acids: CASSAGGVNTEAFF. CDR3 nucleotides: TGTGCCAGCAGTGCCGGAGGGGTGAACACTGAAGCTTTCTTT.

V usage is TRBV7-4 and J usage is TRBJ1-2, with D hard to call. Germline V CDR1 and CDR2: SGHVT, SQSDAQ. The CDR3 loop spans 10 amino acids. V shed 1 base and J shed 8 bases, with 2 bases lying between them. The CDR3 DNA follows: TGTGCCAGCAGCTTAGAAGGCTACACCTTC. Its translation: CASSLEGYTF. The whole variable domain, remainder taken from reference TRBV7-4 and TRBJ1-2, is GAGVSQSPRYKVAKRGRDVALRCDSISGHVTLYWYRQTLGQGSEVLTYSQSDAQRDKSGRPSGRFSAERPERSVSTLKIQRTEQGDSAVYLCASSLEGYTFGSGTRLTVV.

The rearrangement uses TRBV5-1 and TRBJ2-3; TRBD2 matches at 13 bases. Germline V gene data show CDR1 as SGHRS and CDR2 as YFSETQ. The CDR3 length is 15 residues. Unmatched junction bases numbered 0, after V lost 1 base and J lost 4 bases. CDR3 coding DNA: TGCGCCAGCAGCTTGACTAGCGGGAGGGCAGATACGCAGTATTTT. Protein product: CASSLTSGRADTQYF.

The V call is TRBV19, the J call TRBJ2-1; D unresolved. Germline V CDR1 and CDR2: LNHDA, SQIVND (reference sequence). The CDR3 has 11 amino acids. V lost 8 bases, J lost 7 bases, and 9 bases lay in between. The CDR3 nucleotides are TGTGCCAGTGCTTACCAAAATGAGCAGTTCTTC. As protein: CASAYQNEQFF.

The J gene is TRBJ1-2, the V gene TRBV7-9, with D possibly being TRBD1 (5 bases). V lost 2 bases and J 8 bases, leaving 9 bases between the germline ends. The germline CDR1 and CDR2 sequences are SEHNR and FQNEAQ (reference sequence). CDR3 length: 12 residues. DNA of the CDR3: TGTGCCAGCAGCTTACCAAGGGGAGGCTACACCTTC. Protein: CASSLPRGGYTF. Complete variable domain (other parts from reference TRBV7-9 and TRBJ1-2): DTGVSQNPRHKITKRGQNVTFRCDPISEHNRLYWYRQTLGQGPEFLTYFQNEAQLEKSRLLSDRFSAERPKGSFSTLEIQRTEQGDSAMYLCASSLPRGGYTFGSGTRLTVV.

This clone was seen only once. The chain links TRBV28 to TRBJ2-7; a weak D match, TRBD2 (6 bases). The V gene lost 6 bases and the J gene lost 6 bases, with 21 bases spanning the gap. Germline values: CDR1 MDHEN, CDR2 SYDVKM. CDR3 length: 15 amino acids. The CDR3 sequence: CASSQYRKYGGEQYF. CDR3 in DNA: TGTGCCAGCAGCCAATACCGGAAGTACGGGGGCGAGCAGTACTTC.

The chain recombines TRBV2 with TRBJ1-1; 9 nucleotides agree with TRBD1. Germline CDR1 reads SNHLY; CDR2 reads FYNNEI. This CDR3 contains 15 residues. After removal of 3 bases from V and 5 bases from J, the junction contained 7 bases not matched to a gene. CDR3 sequence: CASSDPGQGETEAFF. DNA of the CDR3: TGTGCCAGCAGTGATCCGGGACAGGGCGAGACTGAAGCTTTCTTT.

The chain uses TRBV7-2 and TRBJ2-7; D gene unclear. V dropped 3 bases and J dropped 0 bases, with 12 bases sitting between them. Germline V gene lookup returns CDR1 SGHTA and CDR2 FQGNSA. The CDR3 is made up of 15 amino acids. DNA of the CDR3: TGTGCCAGCAGCTTTGGGTGGGATGGCTCCTACGAGCAGTACTTC. Its translation is CASSFGWDGSYEQYF. Supplemented by reference TRBV7-2 and TRBJ2-7, the full variable domain reads GAGVSQSPSNKVTEKGKDVELRCDPISGHTALYWYRQSLGQGLEFLIYFQGNSAPDKSGLPSDRFSAERTGGSVSTLTIQRTQQEDSAVYLCASSFGWDGSYEQYFGPGTRLTVT.

The chain combines TRBV5-6 with TRBJ2-3, with 8 bases matching TRBD2. This CDR3 spans 15 amino acids. V lost 3 bases to trimming and J lost 0 bases; unmatched junction nucleotides: 3. Germline V gene sequence: CDR1 SGHDT, CDR2 YYEEEE. CDR3 nucleotide sequence: TGTGCCAGCAGCTCTTTAGCGGGAAGCACAGATACGCAGTATTTT. Its protein is CASSSLAGSTDTQYF.

The rearrangement links TRBV30 to TRBJ2-7, with D possibly TRBD2 on 6 matching bases. The CDR3 is 15 amino acids. Germline CDR1 reads GTSNPN; CDR2 reads SVGIG (reference sequence). V was pared by 0 bases and J by 0 bases, with 12 bases between. CDR3: CAWSVLGRFSYEQYF. The CDR3, as DNA: TGTGCCTGGAGTGTACTCGGGAGATTCTCCTACGAGCAGTACTTC.

The chain carries TRBV6-5 and TRBJ1-2; no clear D gene. This CDR3 has 12 residues. Between the trimmed V and J ends, which lost 6 bases and 8 bases, there was a span of 13 bases. Germline V lookup: CDR1 MNHEY, CDR2 SVGAGI. CDR3 in amino acids: CASSTLGNGYTF. The CDR3 nucleotides are TGTGCCAGCAGCACTCTAGGGAACGGCTACACCTTC.

The chain joins TRBV6-1 to TRBJ1-5, with 7 bases fitting TRBD1. CDR3 length equals 15 residues. Losses at the gene ends were 5 bases for V and 6 bases for J; bases not matched to a gene: 10. Germline V gives CDR1 MNHNS, CDR2 SASEGT. CDR3 loop: CASSPRPGGGQPQHF. CDR3 sequence (DNA): TGTGCCAGCAGTCCTAGGCCAGGGGGTGGTCAGCCCCAGCATTTT.

The gene calls are TRBV7-9 and TRBJ1-2, with 7 bases identical to TRBD1. There are 14 residues in the CDR3. The V gene's germline CDR1 is SEHNR and CDR2 FQNEAQ (reference sequence). V shed 5 bases, J shed 4 bases, and the junction held 7 bases outside the gene matches. CDR3 protein: CASSPTGMGYGYTF. The CDR3 nucleotides read TGTGCCAGCAGCCCGACAGGGATGGGCTATGGCTACACCTTC.

The chain combines TRBV5-1 with TRBJ2-7; D is possibly TRBD2 (6 bases). From germline, CDR1 is SGHRS and CDR2 YFSETQ. The CDR3 extends over 14 amino acids. Trimming left V 2 bases short and J 3 bases short, with 12 bases between. The CDR3 is CASSLIGSGYEQYF. Here the CDR3 DNA reads TGCGCCAGCAGCTTAATCGGTAGCGGCTACGAGCAGTACTTC.